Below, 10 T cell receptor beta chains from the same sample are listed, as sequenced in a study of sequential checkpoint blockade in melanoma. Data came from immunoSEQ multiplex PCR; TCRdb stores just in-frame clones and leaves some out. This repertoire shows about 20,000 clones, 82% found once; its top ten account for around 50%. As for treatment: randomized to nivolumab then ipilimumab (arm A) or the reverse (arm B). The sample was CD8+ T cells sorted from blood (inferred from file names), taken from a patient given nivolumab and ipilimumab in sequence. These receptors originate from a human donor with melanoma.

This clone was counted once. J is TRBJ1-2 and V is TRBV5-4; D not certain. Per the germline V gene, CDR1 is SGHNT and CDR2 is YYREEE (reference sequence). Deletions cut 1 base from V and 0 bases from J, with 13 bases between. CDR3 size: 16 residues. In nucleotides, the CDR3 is TGTGCCAGCAGCTTGTCGGGAGTTCCAGCTAACTATGGCTACACCTTC. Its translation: CASSLSGVPANYGYTF.

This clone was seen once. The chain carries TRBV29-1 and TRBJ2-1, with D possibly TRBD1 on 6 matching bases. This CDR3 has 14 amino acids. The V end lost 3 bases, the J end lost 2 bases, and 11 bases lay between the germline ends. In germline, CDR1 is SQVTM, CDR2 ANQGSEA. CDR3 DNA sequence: TGCAGCGTTGAGAAGCGGACAGCCTACAATGAGCAGTTCTTC. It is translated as CSVEKRTAYNEQFF.

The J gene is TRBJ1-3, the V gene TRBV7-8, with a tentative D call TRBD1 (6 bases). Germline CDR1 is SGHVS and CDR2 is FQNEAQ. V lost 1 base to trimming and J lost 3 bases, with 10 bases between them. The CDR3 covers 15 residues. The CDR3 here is CASSLDQGSGNTIYF. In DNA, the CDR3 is TGTGCCAGCAGCTTAGATCAGGGGAGTGGAAACACCATATATTTT.

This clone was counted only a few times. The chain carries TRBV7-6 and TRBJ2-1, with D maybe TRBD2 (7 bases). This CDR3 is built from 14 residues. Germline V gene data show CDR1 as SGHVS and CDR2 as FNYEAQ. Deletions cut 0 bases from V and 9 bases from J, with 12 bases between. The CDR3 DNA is TGTGCCAGCAGCTTAGCGGGGGGGCAGGTTGAGCAGTTCTTC. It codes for CASSLAGGQVEQFF.

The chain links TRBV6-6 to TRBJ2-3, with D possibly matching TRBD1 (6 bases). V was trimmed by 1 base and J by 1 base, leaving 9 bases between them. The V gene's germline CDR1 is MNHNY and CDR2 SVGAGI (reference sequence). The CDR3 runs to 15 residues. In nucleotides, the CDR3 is TGTGCCAGCAGTTACTACAGGGTTGGCACAGATACGCAGTATTTT. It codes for CASSYYRVGTDTQYF.

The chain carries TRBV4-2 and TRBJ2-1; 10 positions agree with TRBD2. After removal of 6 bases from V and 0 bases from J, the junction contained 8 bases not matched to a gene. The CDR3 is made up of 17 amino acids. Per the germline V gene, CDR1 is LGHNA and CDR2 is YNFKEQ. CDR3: CASSPLAGELSYNEQFF. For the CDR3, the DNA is TGTGCCAGCAGTCCGCTAGCGGGGGAACTCTCCTACAATGAGCAGTTCTTC.

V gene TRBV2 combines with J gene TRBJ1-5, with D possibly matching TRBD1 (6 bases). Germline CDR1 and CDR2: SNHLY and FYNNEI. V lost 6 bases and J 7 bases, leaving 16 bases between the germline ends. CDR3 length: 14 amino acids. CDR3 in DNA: TGTGCCAGCAGGGCTACAGGGCTACAGCAGCCCCAGCATTTT. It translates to CASRATGLQQPQHF.

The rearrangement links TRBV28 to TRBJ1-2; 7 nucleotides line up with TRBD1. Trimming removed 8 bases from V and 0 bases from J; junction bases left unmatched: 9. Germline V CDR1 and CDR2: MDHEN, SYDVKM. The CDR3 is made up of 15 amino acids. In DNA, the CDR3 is TGTGCCAGCCGATTGGGACAGACTTCTAACTATGGCTACACCTTC. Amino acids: CASRLGQTSNYGYTF.

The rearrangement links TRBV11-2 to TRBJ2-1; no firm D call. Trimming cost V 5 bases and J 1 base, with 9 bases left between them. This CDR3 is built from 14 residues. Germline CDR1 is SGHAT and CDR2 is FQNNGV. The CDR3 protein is CASSHSASYNEQFF. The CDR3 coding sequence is TGTGCCAGCAGCCACAGTGCTTCCTACAATGAGCAGTTCTTC.

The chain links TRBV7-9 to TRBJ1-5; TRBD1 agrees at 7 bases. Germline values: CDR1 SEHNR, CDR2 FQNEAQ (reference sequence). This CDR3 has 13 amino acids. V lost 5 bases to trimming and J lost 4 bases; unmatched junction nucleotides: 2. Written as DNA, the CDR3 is TGTGCCAGCAGCAACAGGGGTAATCAGCCCCAGCATTTT. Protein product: CASSNRGNQPQHF.